This record looks at one T cell receptor beta chain sequence and its context. CDR3 size: 16 residues. V was pared by 5 bases and J by 4 bases, with 10 bases of the junction left unmatched. Germline assignment: CDR1 SEHNR and CDR2 FQNEAQ (reference sequence). TCRdb's copy holds only in-frame clones and misses some; the assay was immunoSEQ multiplex PCR. The sample has some 2.1 million clones; about 95% are singletons. Terminally differentiated effector memory CD45RA+ cells were excluded by CCR7 positive selection of CD45RO-negative cells. This entry comes from a study of shared clonotypes between healthy human individuals.

The chain combines TRBV7-9 with TRBJ2-7, with TRBD2 identical over 11 bases. The material sequenced was naive CD8+ T cells sorted from blood. The receptor's source is a man between 18 and 29 years old in good health. CDR3: CASSALAGADRYEQYF. The CDR3 DNA follows: TGTGCCAGCAGCGCACTAGCGGGAGCCGATCGGTACGAGCAGTACTTC.